The TCR beta chain described here comes from a study of cytomegalovirus exposure and HLA in healthy donors. Study context: The 130 or so validation repertoires were reported in a later analysis to have been generated on the same platform as the roughly 680 first-cohort repertoires. General study points: Researchers counted approximately 160 TCR beta chains as cytomegalovirus-associated. Per published reports, the classifier diagnosed cytomegalovirus status with high specificity and sensitivity.

CDR1 is SGHTA and CDR2 is FQGNSA in the germline V gene. The CDR3 consists of 15 residues. Trimming shortened V by 5 bases and J by 1 base, and 15 bases separated the two germline ends. The table came from immunoSEQ multiplex PCR; TCRdb's copy has only in-frame clones and leaves some out. The sample lists 65,000 to 70,000 clones; about 90% were seen once. Only one count was recorded for this clone. Its antigen is still unknown. The chain combines TRBV7-2 with TRBJ2-7, with a weak D call TRBD1 (6 bases). The receptor was derived from a man between 18 and 35 years old in good health and CMV-seronegative. The sample was PBMCs. The CDR3 reads CASSKSQGISYEQYF. CDR3 nucleotides: TGTGCCAGCAGCAAATCTCAGGGGATTTCCTACGAGCAGTACTTC. The variable domain in full, completed from reference TRBV7-2 and TRBJ2-7, reads GAGVSQSPSNKVTEKGKDVELRCDPISGHTALYWYRQSLGQGLEFLIYFQGNSAPDKSGLPSDRFSAERTGGSVSTLTIQRTQQEDSAVYLCASSKSQGISYEQYFGPGTRLTVT.